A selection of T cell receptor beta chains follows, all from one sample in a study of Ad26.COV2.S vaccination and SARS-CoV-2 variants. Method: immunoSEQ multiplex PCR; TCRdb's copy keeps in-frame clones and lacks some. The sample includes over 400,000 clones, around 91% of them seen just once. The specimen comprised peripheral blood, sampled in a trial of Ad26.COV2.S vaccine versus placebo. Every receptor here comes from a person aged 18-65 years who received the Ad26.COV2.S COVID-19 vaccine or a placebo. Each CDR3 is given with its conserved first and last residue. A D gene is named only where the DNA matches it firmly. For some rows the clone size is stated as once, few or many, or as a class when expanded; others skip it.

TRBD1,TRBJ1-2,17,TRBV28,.,CASSSSGTGGWSYGYTF,TGTGCCAGCAGTTCCTCCGGGACAGGGGGATGGAGCTATGGCTACACCTTC
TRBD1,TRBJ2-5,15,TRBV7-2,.,CATTRDREPSATQYF,TGTGCCACCACCCGGGACAGGGAACCGTCGGCGACCCAGTACTTC
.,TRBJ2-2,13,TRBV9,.,CASSPRVTGELFF,TGTGCCAGCAGCCCCCGGGTCACCGGGGAGCTGTTTTTT
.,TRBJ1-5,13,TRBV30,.,CAWSGQGNQPQHF,TGTGCCTGGAGCGGGCAGGGCAATCAGCCCCAGCATTTT
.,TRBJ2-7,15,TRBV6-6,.,CASSSWAGRNHEQYF,TGTGCCAGCAGTTCATGGGCAGGGAGAAACCACGAGCAGTACTTC
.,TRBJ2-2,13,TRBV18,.,CASSSGDTGELFF,TGTGCCAGCTCATCGGGGGACACCGGGGAGCTGTTTTTT
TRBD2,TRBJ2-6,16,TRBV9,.,CASSVAGGSGANVLTF,TGTGCCAGCAGCGTAGCCGGGGGGTCTGGGGCCAACGTCCTGACTTTC
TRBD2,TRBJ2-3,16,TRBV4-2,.,CASSLPSGSSTDTQYF,TGTGCCAGCAGCCTCCCTAGCGGATCTAGCACAGATACGCAGTATTTT
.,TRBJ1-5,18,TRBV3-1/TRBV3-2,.,CASSQGLDSREVFSEQHF,TGTGCCAGCAGCCAAGGATTAGACAGCAGGGAGGTGTTCAGCGAGCAGCATTTT
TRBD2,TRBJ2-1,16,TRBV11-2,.,CASSQRLASSYNEQFF,TGTGCCAGCAGCCAACGACTAGCGAGCTCCTACAATGAGCAGTTCTTC
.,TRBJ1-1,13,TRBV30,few,CAWSRAGSPEAFF,TGTGCCTGGAGCCGGGCCGGGAGCCCTGAAGCTTTCTTT
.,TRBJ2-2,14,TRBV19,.,CASSIAGHTGELFF,TGTGCCAGTAGTATAGCCGGACACACCGGGGAGCTGTTTTTT
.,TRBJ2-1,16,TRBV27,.,CASSSVVSPSYNEQFF,TGTGCCAGCAGTTCGGTCGTTTCCCCCTCCTACAATGAGCAGTTCTTC
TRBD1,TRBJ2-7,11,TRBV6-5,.,CASSRGQVQYF,TGTGCCAGCAGTAGAGGACAGGTCCAGTACTTC
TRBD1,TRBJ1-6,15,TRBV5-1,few,CASSPTTGESSPLHF,TGCGCCAGCAGCCCTACGACAGGGGAAAGTTCACCCCTCCACTTT
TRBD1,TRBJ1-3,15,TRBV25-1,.,CASSERQGGGNTIYF,TGTGCCAGCAGTGAAAGACAGGGCGGGGGAAACACCATATATTTT
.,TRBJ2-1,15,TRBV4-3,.,CASSLYGASPREQFF,TGCGCCAGCAGCTTATATGGGGCCTCGCCAAGGGAGCAGTTCTTC
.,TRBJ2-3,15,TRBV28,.,CASSLVGSNTDTQYF,TGTGCCAGCAGTTTAGTCGGTTCTAACACAGATACGCAGTATTTT
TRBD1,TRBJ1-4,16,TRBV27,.,CASSFLSAGGNEKLFF,TGTGCCAGTAGTTTCCTATCGGCAGGGGGGAATGAAAAACTGTTTTTT
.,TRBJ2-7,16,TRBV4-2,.,CASSQDGAGTIYEQYF,TGTGCCAGCAGCCAAGATGGGGCAGGTACGATCTACGAGCAGTACTTC
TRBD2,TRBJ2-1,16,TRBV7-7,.,CASSLDSGNSYNEQFF,TGTGCTAGCAGCTTAGATAGCGGGAACTCCTACAATGAGCAGTTCTTC
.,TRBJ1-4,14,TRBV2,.,CASMSDPAGEKLFF,TGTGCCAGCATGTCGGATCCCGCGGGGGAAAAACTGTTTTTT
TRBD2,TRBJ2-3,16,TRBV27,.,CASSPILLAGTDTQYF,TGTGCCAGCAGTCCCATTCTACTAGCGGGCACAGATACGCAGTATTTT
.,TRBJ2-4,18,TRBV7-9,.,CASSLNPAQTLAKNIQYF,TGTGCCAGCAGCTTAAACCCTGCGCAGACGTTAGCCAAAAACATTCAGTACTTC
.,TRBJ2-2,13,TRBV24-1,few,CATSDLGAGELFF,TGTGCCACCAGTGATCTGGGGGCCGGGGAGCTGTTTTTT
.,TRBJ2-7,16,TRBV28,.,CASSFAVILDSDEQYF,TGTGCCAGCAGTTTCGCAGTAATACTCGATTCGGACGAGCAGTACTTC
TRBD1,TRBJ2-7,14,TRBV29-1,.,CSVLVGQGSYEQYF,TGCAGCGTCCTCGTGGGACAGGGGTCCTACGAGCAGTACTTC
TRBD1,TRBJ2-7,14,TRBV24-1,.,CATSDRGQGGEQYF,TGTGCCACCAGTGACCGTGGACAGGGCGGCGAGCAGTACTTC
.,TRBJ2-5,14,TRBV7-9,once,CASSLRREKETQYF,TGTGCCAGCAGCTTGCGCAGGGAAAAAGAGACCCAGTACTTC
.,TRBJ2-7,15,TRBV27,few,CASSLQAYRDREQYF,TGTGCCAGCAGTTTACAAGCCTACCGGGACCGGGAGCAGTACTTC
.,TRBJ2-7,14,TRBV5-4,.,CASSLGLASYEQYF,TGTGCCAGCAGCTTGGGACTGGCCTCTTACGAGCAGTACTTC
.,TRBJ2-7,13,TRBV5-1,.,CASSDLGALEQYF,TGCGCCAGCAGCGACTTAGGTGCTCTCGAGCAGTACTTC